The sequence of this TCR beta chain was determined in a study of blood T cell repertoires in COVID-19. Background on the study: Spain, Italy and the United States supplied samples that represented acute and convalescent COVID-19. PBMCs, B-cell-depleted T cells, or T cells provided the cDNA or gDNA that made up the material.

Per the original methods: Reference gene primers were amplified, and this amplification served to estimate nucleated cell counts. Using immunoSEQ multiplex PCR, the repertoire was profiled, and TCRdb retains in-frame clones only, with some absent. Clone size and the V and J calls come from that table; the DNA yielded D and trimming. The repertoire holds tens of thousands of clones, with around nine tenths as singletons. Sequencing used peripheral blood. The receptor's source is a human donor in a cohort sampled during active COVID-19.

The CDR3, as DNA: TGCAGTGCTAGTCACGGGGAGGGGGCCGGGGAGCTGTTTTTT. It specifies CSASHGEGAGELFF. V gene TRBV20-1 combines with J gene TRBJ2-2; maybe TRBD2 (7 bases). V was trimmed by 3 bases and J by 6 bases, leaving 14 bases between them. The CDR3 has 14 residues. Germline CDR1 DFQATT, CDR2 SNEGSKA (reference sequence).